The 25 T cell receptor beta chains presented below share a single source sample, sequenced in a study of T-cell memory formation after mild COVID-19. MiXCR was run by TCRdb on the 5' RACE reads, yielding one entry per CDR3 protein. The sample includes under 350,000 distinct CDR3 sequences, 15% to 20% seen only once; the top ten take around a fifth. Sequencing was carried out using PBMCs or a T cell subset sorted from them (not recorded which). The source is a man younger than 30 who had mild COVID-19 (a few samples of this study predate the infection). Cell type and time point are not known.

The CDR3 here is CASSAADSSDTQYF. In nucleotides, the CDR3 is TGCGCCAGCAGCGCCGCCGACAGTTCAGATACGCAGTATTTT. V gene TRBV10-1 combines with J gene TRBJ2-3; D might be TRBD1 (5 bases). Trimming cost V 6 bases and J 4 bases, with 14 bases left between them. The CDR3 extends over 14 amino acids. Germline V gives CDR1 WNHNN, CDR2 SYGVQD (reference sequence).

The V call is TRBV7-6, the J call TRBJ1-2; D remains ambiguous. Per germline, CDR1 SGHVS and CDR2 FNYEAQ. Trimming cost V 1 base and J 8 bases, with 11 bases left between them. The CDR3 has 13 amino acids. The CDR3 sequence: CASSLGPQAGYTF. In nucleotides, the CDR3 is TGTGCCAGCAGCTTAGGGCCCCAGGCGGGCTACACCTTC.

The V gene is TRBV12-3 or TRBV12-4, the J gene TRBJ1-2; D call uncertain. V was shortened by 3 bases and J by 6 bases, with 17 bases between the two germline ends. The CDR3 has 15 amino acids. In DNA, the CDR3 is TGTGCCAGCAGTTTTGAGCATGCGGGGTTAGATGGCTACACCTTC. It codes for CASSFEHAGLDGYTF.

This clonotype was seen a few times. V usage is TRBV24-1 and J usage is TRBJ1-5; TRBD1 matches 7 bases. The CDR3 covers 13 residues. Losses at the gene ends were 4 bases for V and 11 bases for J; bases not matched to a gene: 7. CDR1 and CDR2 (germline): KGHDR, SFDVKD. CDR3 nucleotides: TGTGCCACCAGTGAAACAGGGGTCCCGGCCCAGCATTTT. Translating it yields CATSETGVPAQHF.

The chain links TRBV11-2 to TRBJ2-2, with D maybe TRBD1 (5 bases). Trimming stripped 4 bases from V and 6 bases from J, with 12 bases between. Germline CDR1 SGHAT, CDR2 FQNNGV. This CDR3 comprises 14 residues. CDR3: CASSWGFGPGELFF. The CDR3 DNA is TGTGCCAGCAGCTGGGGCTTCGGCCCCGGGGAGCTGTTTTTT. Using reference TRBV11-2 and TRBJ2-2 for the parts outside the CDR3, the full variable domain is EAGVAQSPRYKIIEKRQSVAFWCNPISGHATLYWYQQILGQGPKLLIQFQNNGVVDDSQLPKDRFSAERLKGVDSTLKIQPAKLEDSAVYLCASSWGFGPGELFFGEGSRLTVL.

This chain connects TRBV11-1 to TRBJ2-1; the D gene is possibly TRBD1 (5 bases). CDR1 is SGHAT, CDR2 FQDESV, per germline (reference sequence). This CDR3 comprises 13 residues. V lost 4 bases and J 7 bases, leaving 11 bases between the germline ends. The CDR3 protein is CASSSLTENEQFF. The CDR3 DNA reads TGTGCCAGCAGCTCCCTGACAGAAAATGAGCAGTTCTTC.

The V call is TRBV5-1, the J call TRBJ1-3; maybe TRBD1 (5 bases). V lost 5 bases, J lost 2 bases, and 8 bases lay in between. The CDR3 covers 13 residues. Germline V CDR1 and CDR2: SGHRS, YFSETQ. CDR3 bases: TGCGCCAGCAGTACCAGGGCTGGAAACACCATATATTTT. Translating gives CASSTRAGNTIYF.

The chain is built from TRBV29-1 and TRBJ2-1; TRBD2 matches at 9 bases. CDR1 is SQVTM, CDR2 ANQGSEA, per germline. The CDR3 is 14 amino acids. Trimming removed 6 bases from V and 7 bases from J; junction bases left unmatched: 10. The CDR3 DNA reads as TGCAGCGTGTGCCCCGGGACTAGCCTGAATGAGCAGTTCTTC. This translates into CSVCPGTSLNEQFF.

This rearrangement joins TRBV7-9 to TRBJ1-1; tentatively, D is TRBD1 (5 bases). Deletions cut 2 bases from V and 5 bases from J, with 18 bases between. The CDR3 spans 16 residues. Germline V gene data show CDR1 as SEHNR and CDR2 as FQNEAQ (reference sequence). The CDR3 DNA is TGTGCCAGCAGCTTAATAATTGGTTCCGGGACGACTGAAGCTTTCTTT. Its protein product is CASSLIIGSGTTEAFF.

V gene TRBV20-1 combines with J gene TRBJ2-3, with 8 bases lining up with TRBD2. The CDR3 totals 13 residues. Looked up from germline, CDR1 is DFQATT and CDR2 is SNEGSKA (reference sequence). With 6 bases clipped from V and 0 bases from J, the junction kept 2 bases outside the gene matches. The chain's CDR3 is CSAERGSTDTQYF. Written as DNA, the CDR3 is TGCAGTGCGGAGCGGGGGAGCACAGATACGCAGTATTTT.

The rearrangement links TRBV9 to TRBJ1-4; TRBD1 is a possible D gene (6 bases). V was shortened by 6 bases and J by 7 bases, with 19 bases between the two germline ends. Germline lookup yields CDR1 SGDLS and CDR2 YYNGEE. The length of the CDR3 is 15 residues. CDR3 region: CASTLGGGAGEKLFF. The CDR3 DNA reads as TGTGCCAGCACCCTAGGGGGGGGCGCCGGTGAAAAACTGTTTTTT.

This clonotype was seen more than once but under ten times. The genes are TRBV20-1 and TRBJ1-2; 7 positions match TRBD1. CDR3 length: 13 amino acids. Germline V gives CDR1 DFQATT, CDR2 SNEGSKA (reference sequence). The V gene end was trimmed by 0 bases and the J gene end by 6 bases; junction bases not matched to a gene: 4. CDR3 protein: CSARDSTGDGYTF. The CDR3 region has the DNA TGCAGTGCTAGAGATAGTACAGGGGATGGCTACACCTTC.

This clonotype was observed a few times. The chain recombines TRBV7-2 with TRBJ2-3; a possible D gene is TRBD2 (7 bases). Germline CDR1 SGHTA, CDR2 FQGNSA. V lost 6 bases, J lost 8 bases, and 15 bases lay in between. The CDR3 has 13 residues. CDR3 bases: TGTGCCAGCAGACCGAGGGGGGGGAGTACGCAGTATTTT. It encodes CASRPRGGSTQYF. The full variable domain, its missing parts supplied by reference TRBV7-2 and TRBJ2-3, is GAGVSQSPSNKVTEKGKDVELRCDPISGHTALYWYRQSLGQGLEFLIYFQGNSAPDKSGLPSDRFSAERTGGSVSTLTIQRTQQEDSAVYLCASRPRGGSTQYFGPGTRLTVL.

This clonotype was counted ten times or more. The chain has TRBV7-2 and TRBJ1-2; TRBD1 agrees at 11 bases. J was trimmed by 6 bases and V by 3 bases; bases with no gene match: 0. The CDR3 runs 13 residues. Germline loops: CDR1 SGHTA, CDR2 FQGNSA. The CDR3 region is CASSLDRGHGYTF. The CDR3 DNA sequence: TGTGCCAGCAGCTTGGACAGGGGGCATGGCTACACCTTC.

This clonotype was observed at least ten times. The V gene is TRBV28, the J gene TRBJ2-5; D unclear. Trimming pared 6 bases from V and 7 bases from J, leaving 9 bases between. From germline, CDR1 is MDHEN and CDR2 SYDVKM. This CDR3 is 11 amino acids long. The DNA for the CDR3 is TGTGCCAGCAGCTCTATGGGGACCCAGTACTTC. Translating gives CASSSMGTQYF.

This clonotype came up a few times. The chain couples TRBV10-3 to TRBJ1-5; D might be TRBD1 (5 bases). V was cut by 1 base and J by 4 bases, with 11 bases left in between. The length of the CDR3 is 15 residues. Germline V gene lookup returns CDR1 ENHRY and CDR2 SYGVKD. The CDR3 is CAISEWGDGNQPQHF. CDR3 DNA: TGTGCCATCAGTGAGTGGGGGGACGGAAATCAGCCCCAGCATTTT.

The rearrangement uses TRBV2 and TRBJ2-1; tentatively, D is TRBD1 or TRBD2 (6 bases each). CDR3 length equals 15 residues. Germline V lookup: CDR1 SNHLY, CDR2 FYNNEI. The ends were cut back, 8 bases at V and 5 bases at J, with 19 bases in the middle. CDR3 DNA sequence: TGTGCCAGCCCCGGGGGCCCTCCTACTGACAATGAGCAGTTCTTC. Its translation: CASPGGPPTDNEQFF.

The V and J genes are TRBV10-3 and TRBJ2-5; D gene unclear. The V end lost 3 bases, the J end lost 7 bases, and 18 bases lay between the germline ends. The CDR3 has 15 residues. The V gene's germline CDR1 is ENHRY and CDR2 SYGVKD. The CDR3 region has the DNA TGTGCCATCAGTGACCGGGCTTCCTGGGAAGGGACCCAGTACTTC. It is translated as CAISDRASWEGTQYF.

A few counts support this clonotype. The chain joins TRBV5-1 to TRBJ1-6; the D is unclear. This CDR3 contains 14 residues. The V gene lost 1 base and the J gene lost 11 bases, with 13 bases spanning the gap. CDR1 and CDR2 from the germline V gene are SGHRS and YFSETQ. CDR3 residues: CASSLLLSSTPLHF. CDR3 nucleotide sequence: TGCGCCAGCAGCTTGTTGCTGTCTTCGACACCCCTCCACTTT.

This clonotype was seen only a few times. The chain carries TRBV20-1 and TRBJ2-1; TRBD2 is a possible D gene (7 bases). The CDR3 is 16 residues long. Trimming pared 7 bases from V and 5 bases from J, leaving 24 bases between. Germline values: CDR1 DFQATT, CDR2 SNEGSKA (reference sequence). DNA of the CDR3: TGCAGTGTCCAGCGCGGGGGCGTCTTCCGGGACAATGAGCAGTTCTTC. Translating gives CSVQRGGVFRDNEQFF.

The CDR3 spells CASSLEASDFRNSPLHF. The CDR3 region has the DNA TGCGCCAGCAGCTTGGAGGCCAGCGATTTTCGGAATTCACCCCTCCACTTT. The V call is TRBV5-1, the J call TRBJ1-6; D uncertain. Germline assignment: CDR1 SGHRS and CDR2 YFSETQ. This CDR3 region has 17 residues. V lost 0 bases, J lost 7 bases, and 17 bases lay in between.

This clonotype was recorded only once. One base away lies a much larger clone, so this may be a sequencing read error. This chain uses TRBV7-9 with TRBJ2-4; no clear D. This CDR3 contains 12 residues. With 1 base removed from V and 9 bases from J, the gap between germline ends came to 7 bases. Germline V gives CDR1 SEHNR, CDR2 FQNEAQ (reference sequence). CDR3 nucleotide sequence: TGTGCCAGCAGCTTAGACGGGCCCATTCAGTACTTC. Protein product: CASSLDGPIQYF.

This chain links TRBV9 with TRBJ2-5; 12 nucleotides agree with TRBD2. The germline V gene has CDR1 SGDLS and CDR2 YYNGEE. This CDR3 contains 16 residues. With V trimmed by 2 bases and J by 5 bases, 7 bases remained unmatched. In nucleotides, the CDR3 is TGTGCCAGCAGCGTCGCCCCTAGCGGGGGGGTGGAGACCCAGTACTTC. Its translation is CASSVAPSGGVETQYF.

V and J are TRBV5-1 and TRBJ2-5, with 12 bases that match TRBD2. The length of the CDR3 is 18 residues. Germline CDR1 SGHRS, CDR2 YFSETQ. Germline trimming cut 4 bases from V and 0 bases from J; bases unmatched to any gene: 10. CDR3 nucleotide sequence: TGCGCCAGCAGCGGCAGACTAGCGGGGGCCTGGTACCAAGAGACCCAGTACTTC. It yields the protein CASSGRLAGAWYQETQYF.

The V gene is TRBV7-9, the J gene TRBJ1-4; 7 bases map to TRBD1. This CDR3 has 15 residues. Germline loops: CDR1 SEHNR, CDR2 FQNEAQ (reference sequence). The V gene end was trimmed by 5 bases and the J gene end by 5 bases; junction bases not matched to a gene: 8. The CDR3 region has the DNA TGTGCCAGCAGCAAAAGGACAGGAGTGAATGAAAAACTGTTTTTT. Translation: CASSKRTGVNEKLFF.